This record covers a single T cell receptor beta chain. The target antigen is unknown. V was shortened by 0 bases and J by 7 bases, with 16 bases between the two germline ends. Looked up from germline, CDR1 is SGHNT and CDR2 is YYREEE (reference sequence). The CDR3 length is 15 residues. This record comes from a study of identifying expanded T cells in peripheral blood. General study findings and limits: Variance in clone template counts between approximately two-week samples significantly increased with total template count across all healthy donors. Approximately 1.2 clones differed between technical replicates, versus around 15 and 18 over time.

The protocol was immunoSEQ multiplex PCR, while the TCRdb copy is restricted to in-frame clones and leaves out a portion. The sample holds about 130,000 clones, approximately 86% seen once. Collection occurred without any documented infections or immune events in donors. The V call is TRBV5-4, the J call TRBJ2-5, with D uncertain. This receptor was obtained from a person aged 18 to 69 in good health. Material for sequencing was blood. Here the CDR3 DNA reads TGTGCCAGCAGCTTGGAGGGCACTTCAGTCGGGACCCAGTACTTC. Encoded protein: CASSLEGTSVGTQYF.